One sample yielded the 23 T cell receptor beta chains listed below, sequenced in a study of long-term antiretroviral therapy in people with HIV (dated 2022 in TCRdb). The immunoSEQ hsTCRB v3.0 assay was used at survey level resolution for TRB variable region sequencing. This immuneACCESS table, as held by TCRdb, lists in-frame sequences with V and J called but not all clones. Of the missing ones, under half trace to an unresolved V gene in checked studies; the others have no known cause. This sample has tens of thousands of clones in its table, and roughly 86% of those were observed once. The biggest ten clones account for around 4.7% of the sample. The specimen was unsorted PBMCs, collected 0.1 years before starting antiretroviral therapy. Every receptor here comes from a woman aged 50 to 65 with HIV.

The J gene is TRBJ2-5, the V gene TRBV7-2; 8 bases match TRBD2. Germline CDR1 and CDR2: SGHTA and FQGNSA. Unmatched junction bases numbered 18, after V lost 4 bases and J lost 5 bases. This CDR3 is built from 18 residues. Written as DNA, the CDR3 is TGTGCCAGCAGCTCACGACCGGGACTAGGCCAACTTTGGGAGACCCAGTACTTC. Encoded protein: CASSSRPGLGQLWETQYF.

In nucleotides, the CDR3 is TGCGCCAGCAGCTCGGACAGGGAGGATGGCTACACCTTC. Amino acids: CASSSDREDGYTF. The chain carries TRBV5-1 and TRBJ1-2; 8 nucleotides line up with TRBD1. CDR1 is SGHRS, CDR2 YFSETQ, per germline. The trim removed 3 bases at V and 6 bases at J, leaving 4 bases unmatched. The CDR3 sequence is 13 residues long.

This rearrangement joins TRBV29-1 to TRBJ1-1; 7 nucleotides align to TRBD1. V shed 2 bases and J 5 bases; nucleotides not matched to a gene: 5. Germline loops: CDR1 SQVTM, CDR2 ANQGSEA. This CDR3 region has 13 residues. In nucleotides, the CDR3 is TGCAGCGTTGAAAAAGACAGGGTAACTGAAGCTTTCTTT. Encoded protein: CSVEKDRVTEAFF. Looking up the rest from reference TRBV29-1 and TRBJ1-1 gives the full variable domain: SAVISQKPSRDICQRGTSLTIQCQVDSQVTMMFWYRQQPGQSLTLIATANQGSEATYESGFVIDKFPISRPNLTFSTLTVSNMSPEDSSIYLCSVEKDRVTEAFFGQGTRLTVV.

The chain has TRBV25-1 and TRBJ2-1, with D unclear. From germline, CDR1 is MGHDK and CDR2 SYGVNS. The CDR3 covers 17 residues. Deletions cut 4 bases from V and 1 base from J, with 17 bases between. DNA of the CDR3: TGTGCCAGCAGTGCCCTTACTGGGCAGCTTTCCTACAATGAGCAGTTCTTC. Translating it yields CASSALTGQLSYNEQFF. The entire variable domain, with the rest obtained from reference TRBV25-1 and TRBJ2-1, is as follows: EADIYQTPRYLVIGTGKKITLECSQTMGHDKMYWYQQDPGMELHLIHYSYGVNSTEKGDLSSESTVSRIRTEHFPLTLESARPSHTSQYLCASSALTGQLSYNEQFFGPGTRLTVL.

The chain joins TRBV9 to TRBJ2-2, with D uncertain. This CDR3 has 13 residues. The ends were cut back, 1 base at V and 8 bases at J, with 9 bases in the middle. Germline CDR1 SGDLS, CDR2 YYNGEE. The CDR3 spells CASSVPNGGELFF. The CDR3 DNA follows: TGTGCCAGCAGCGTACCGAATGGGGGGGAGCTGTTTTTT.

The V call is TRBV27, the J call TRBJ2-5, with D perhaps TRBD2 (6 bases). Germline V gene data show CDR1 as MNHEY and CDR2 as SMNVEV (reference sequence). The CDR3 spans 14 residues. Trimming shortened V by 2 bases and J by 0 bases, and 7 bases separated the two germline ends. The CDR3 coding sequence is TGTGCCAGCAGTTTAGGGGGGTACCAAGAGACCCAGTACTTC. Translated, it gives CASSLGGYQETQYF.

The J gene is TRBJ2-1, the V gene TRBV5-1; perhaps TRBD2 as D (6 bases). V was clipped by 6 bases and J by 5 bases, with 15 bases between them. The CDR3 runs to 14 residues. The germline V gene has CDR1 SGHRS and CDR2 YFSETQ. The CDR3 spells CASTHEGGNNEQFF. The DNA of the CDR3 is TGCGCCAGCACCCACGAAGGAGGGAACAATGAGCAGTTCTTC.

The chain recombines TRBV10-3 with TRBJ1-3; 7 bases map to TRBD1. The CDR3 runs to 17 residues. J lost 0 bases, V lost 9 bases, and 14 bases had no gene match. CDR1 is ENHRY and CDR2 is SYGVKD in the germline V gene. CDR3 amino acids: CAIRDSPSPSSGNTIYF. For the CDR3, the DNA is TGTGCCATAAGGGACAGCCCTAGTCCGAGCTCTGGAAACACCATATATTTT.

This clone appeared a few times. The chain joins TRBV28 to TRBJ1-3; possible D gene TRBD1, 6 bases. The V end was cut by 7 bases, the J end by 4 bases, with 23 bases between. CDR3 size: 17 residues. Per the germline V gene, CDR1 is MDHEN and CDR2 is SYDVKM. CDR3 in amino acids: CASKEGGPMNEGNTIYF. The CDR3, as DNA: TGTGCCAGCAAAGAGGGGGGACCCATGAATGAGGGAAACACCATATATTTT.

The chain carries TRBV9 and TRBJ1-2; D perhaps matches TRBD1 (5 bases). This CDR3 comprises 13 residues. V lost 7 bases and J lost 4, with 14 bases in between. Germline assignment: CDR1 SGDLS and CDR2 YYNGEE. The CDR3 is CASQRDGLYGYTF. The CDR3 DNA reads TGTGCCAGCCAGAGGGACGGACTCTATGGCTACACCTTC.

For the CDR3, the DNA is TGTGCCAGCAGCTTAGCGCGGGAGACCCAGTACTTC. The encoded protein is CASSLARETQYF. The V and J genes are TRBV7-8 and TRBJ2-5; D remains unclear. V was trimmed by 0 bases and J by 5 bases, leaving 4 bases between them. The germline CDR1 and CDR2 sequences are SGHVS and FQNEAQ. This CDR3 spans 12 amino acids.

The rearrangement links TRBV7-9 to TRBJ1-1; TRBD1 aligns across 10 bases. This CDR3 region has 16 residues. V was clipped by 5 bases and J by 6 bases; unmatched bases: 12. Germline V lookup: CDR1 SEHNR, CDR2 FQNEAQ (reference sequence). CDR3 in amino acids: CASSQEEGTGAPEAFF. For the CDR3, the DNA is TGTGCCAGCAGCCAAGAGGAAGGGACAGGGGCCCCTGAAGCTTTCTTT.

This clone was counted once. This chain links TRBV6-1 with TRBJ2-2, with D perhaps matching TRBD1 (5 bases). The V gene's germline CDR1 is MNHNS and CDR2 SASEGT. V dropped 8 bases and J dropped 2 bases, with 12 bases sitting between them. There are 14 residues in the CDR3. CDR3 in DNA: TGTGCCAGCGCGATCCAGGGAAACACCGGGGAGCTGTTTTTT. This codes for CASAIQGNTGELFF.

The chain couples TRBV5-1 to TRBJ1-6; tentative D call: TRBD1 (6 bases). Germline lookup yields CDR1 SGHRS and CDR2 YFSETQ. V was cut by 2 bases and J by 1 base, with 16 bases left in between. The CDR3 contains 18 residues. CDR3 region: CASSFGAQGRSYNSPLHF. As DNA, the CDR3 is TGCGCCAGCAGCTTTGGTGCCCAGGGGCGATCCTATAATTCACCCCTCCACTTT. Full variable domain (missing parts from reference TRBV5-1 and TRBJ1-6): KAGVTQTPRYLIKTRGQQVTLSCSPISGHRSVSWYQQTPGQGLQFLFEYFSETQRNKGNFPGRFSGRQFSNSRSEMNVSTLELGDSALYLCASSFGAQGRSYNSPLHFGNGTRLTVT.

The V gene is TRBV5-8, the J gene TRBJ2-2; D not certain. The CDR3 runs 15 residues. CDR1 is SGHTS, CDR2 YDEGEE, per germline. Trimming removed 2 bases at V and 5 bases at J, with 13 bases between. CDR3 sequence reads: CASSFLSGDTGELFF. DNA of the CDR3: TGTGCCAGCAGCTTTTTATCAGGAGATACCGGGGAGCTGTTTTTT. The whole variable domain, remainder taken from reference TRBV5-8 and TRBJ2-2, is EAGVTQSPTHLIKTRGQQATLRCSPISGHTSVYWYQQALGLGLQFLLWYDEGEERNRGNFPPRFSGRQFPNYSSELNVNALELEDSALYLCASSFLSGDTGELFFGEGSRLTVL.

V and J are TRBV7-6 and TRBJ2-5, with 9 bases fitting TRBD1. The CDR3 is made up of 16 amino acids. With V trimmed by 4 bases and J by 5 bases, 11 bases remained unmatched. The germline V gene has CDR1 SGHVS and CDR2 FNYEAQ. The CDR3 protein is CASSSGQGKLWETQYF. The CDR3 bases are TGTGCCAGCAGCTCGGGACAGGGAAAGTTATGGGAGACCCAGTACTTC.

V and J are TRBV7-2 and TRBJ2-5; D is unclear. This CDR3 comprises 14 residues. The ends were cut back, 4 bases at V and 4 bases at J, with 13 bases in the middle. Germline CDR1 SGHTA, CDR2 FQGNSA. In nucleotides, the CDR3 is TGTGCCAGCAGCTCCAGTAGGGCAGGAGAGACCCAGTACTTC. It is translated as CASSSSRAGETQYF.

This clone was observed a few times. The chain couples TRBV30 to TRBJ1-2, with D possibly being TRBD1 (6 bases). From germline, CDR1 is GTSNPN and CDR2 SVGIG (reference sequence). The CDR3 spans 13 residues. Deletions cut 4 bases from V and 8 bases from J, with 17 bases between. Here the CDR3 reads CAWNPRQGMGYTF. The CDR3 nucleotides read TGTGCCTGGAATCCGCGGCAGGGGATGGGCTACACCTTC.

The chain links TRBV5-1 to TRBJ2-3; 10 positions agree with TRBD2. V lost 2 bases and J lost 5; bases outside the gene matches: 8. This CDR3 has 16 amino acids. Germline assignment: CDR1 SGHRS and CDR2 YFSETQ. CDR3: CASSLGPSGGGDTQYF. The CDR3, as DNA: TGCGCCAGCAGCTTAGGTCCTAGCGGGGGTGGAGATACGCAGTATTTT.

V usage is TRBV6-1 and J usage is TRBJ1-3; D not certain. Per the germline V gene, CDR1 is MNHNS and CDR2 is SASEGT. V was pared by 2 bases and J by 0 bases, with 11 bases between. The CDR3 spans 16 residues. The CDR3 DNA sequence: TGTGCCAGCAGTGAATTAGGCCCTAGCTCTGGAAACACCATATATTTT. Encoded protein: CASSELGPSSGNTIYF.

The J gene is TRBJ1-1, the V gene TRBV9; TRBD1 might be the D (6 bases). Germline values: CDR1 SGDLS, CDR2 YYNGEE. Trimming removed 2 bases at V and 1 base at J, with 12 bases between. The CDR3 has 15 amino acids. CDR3 DNA sequence: TGTGCCAGCAGCGTCGCCGGGACACAGAACACTGAAGCTTTCTTT. It is translated as CASSVAGTQNTEAFF.

The V gene is TRBV5-1, the J gene TRBJ2-1; 8 nucleotides align to TRBD2. The V segment lost 1 base and the J segment 7 bases; nucleotides outside the gene matches: 7. The CDR3 runs 15 residues. Germline assignment: CDR1 SGHRS and CDR2 YFSETQ. The DNA of the CDR3 is TGCGCCAGCAGCTTGTTATTCGGGGGGGAGAATGAGCAGTTCTTC. It is translated as CASSLLFGGENEQFF.

V gene TRBV28 combines with J gene TRBJ2-7, with D uncertain. The CDR3 length is 14 residues. Trimming took 2 bases from V and 4 from J, leaving 12 bases between them. Germline V lookup: CDR1 MDHEN, CDR2 SYDVKM. The CDR3 coding sequence is TGTGCCAGCAGTTTAATACAGCCCATGTACGAGCAGTACTTC. It translates to CASSLIQPMYEQYF.